The 23 T cell receptor beta chains reported below all come from one sample, sequenced in a study of blood T cell repertoires in COVID-19. TCRdb's copy holds only in-frame clones and misses some; the assay was immunoSEQ multiplex PCR. The sample shows about 68,000 clones, just over 85% of them seen only once. The sample was peripheral blood. The receptors derive from a man in his fifties with acute or convalescent COVID-19.

V is TRBV24-1 and J is TRBJ2-2; D remains unclear. The CDR3 consists of 18 residues. CDR1 and CDR2 from the germline V gene are KGHDR and SFDVKD. V dropped 1 base and J dropped 0 bases, with 14 bases sitting between them. CDR3 residues: CATSDFRGITSNTGELFF. The CDR3 DNA reads TGTGCCACCAGTGATTTCCGCGGCATAACCTCGAACACCGGGGAGCTGTTTTTT.

V is TRBV4-2 and J is TRBJ1-1, with D unclear. Looked up from germline, CDR1 is LGHNA and CDR2 is YNFKEQ. Trimming shortened V by 0 bases and J by 4 bases, and 12 bases separated the two germline ends. CDR3 length: 15 amino acids. The DNA of the CDR3 is TGTGCCAGCAGCCAAGATCACAGCCAGAGCACTGAAGCTTTCTTT. It yields the protein CASSQDHSQSTEAFF.

This clone was found once. V is TRBV24-1 and J is TRBJ1-2; 8 bases line up with TRBD1. CDR1 KGHDR and CDR2 SFDVKD come from the germline V gene. The CDR3 sequence is 11 residues long. With V trimmed by 7 bases and J by 7 bases, 1 base remained unmatched. The CDR3: CATRDRGGYTF. The DNA of the CDR3 is TGTGCCACCAGAGACAGGGGTGGCTACACCTTC.

Details on this clone: Germline is not matched at one junction end, which may reflect a read error. The chain couples TRBV11-3 to TRBJ2-2; 8 bases agree with TRBD1. In germline, CDR1 is SGHNT, CDR2 YENEEA. This CDR3 region has 19 residues. The CDR3 region has the DNA TGTGCCAGCACCTTAAGACCGGACAGGGAGAGGCTGTATACCGGGGAGCTGTTTTTT. Its protein product is CASTLRPDRERLYTGELFF.

The rearrangement links TRBV6-6 to TRBJ1-6; 12 nucleotides match TRBD1. The CDR3 runs to 16 residues. Trimming removed 5 bases from V and 9 bases from J; junction bases left unmatched: 8. Germline V CDR1 and CDR2: MNHNY, SVGAGI (reference sequence). The CDR3 loop is CASSHPRDRGLSPLHF. DNA for the CDR3: TGTGCCAGCAGTCACCCCCGGGACAGGGGGCTTTCACCCCTCCACTTT.

The table lists this clone with a count of one. Here the CDR3 DNA reads TGCGCCAGCAGCGTGCGCCCCGGGACAGACACTGAAGCTTTCTTT. Protein: CASSVRPGTDTEAFF. This chain connects TRBV5-1 to TRBJ1-1, with TRBD1 identical over 7 bases. V lost 4 bases to trimming and J lost 3 bases; unmatched junction nucleotides: 9. Germline CDR1 is SGHRS and CDR2 is YFSETQ. There are 15 residues in the CDR3.

The chain has TRBV7-2 and TRBJ1-6; D remains unclear. V gave up 1 base and J gave up 9 bases, with 7 bases separating them. The CDR3 totals 13 residues. The germline V gene encodes CDR1 SGHTA and CDR2 FQGNSA. CDR3 coding DNA: TGTGCCAGCAGCTTAGACGGTGTTTCACCCCTCCACTTT. Translation: CASSLDGVSPLHF. Looking up the rest from reference TRBV7-2 and TRBJ1-6 gives the full variable domain: GAGVSQSPSNKVTEKGKDVELRCDPISGHTALYWYRQSLGQGLEFLIYFQGNSAPDKSGLPSDRFSAERTGGSVSTLTIQRTQQEDSAVYLCASSLDGVSPLHFGNGTRLTVT.

The chain couples TRBV10-3 to TRBJ2-3, with 8 nucleotides matching TRBD2. CDR1 is ENHRY and CDR2 is SYGVKD in the germline V gene. The CDR3 loop spans 14 amino acids. The V and J ends lost 6 bases and 0 bases, in that order; junction bases with no gene match: 2. The CDR3 region is CAIRAGVSTDTQYF. DNA of the CDR3: TGTGCCATCAGAGCGGGGGTAAGCACAGATACGCAGTATTTT.

This rearrangement joins TRBV5-1 to TRBJ2-7; 10 bases are a match to TRBD2. Germline assignment: CDR1 SGHRS and CDR2 YFSETQ. The CDR3 extends over 15 amino acids. Trimming cost V 0 bases and J 6 bases; bases outside gene matches: 6. The CDR3 is CASSLGAGGPVEQYF. Here the CDR3 DNA reads TGCGCCAGCAGCTTGGGAGCGGGGGGGCCGGTCGAGCAGTACTTC.

The chain couples TRBV5-5 to TRBJ2-7; no reliable D call. The CDR3 totals 13 residues. Trimming shortened V by 2 bases and J by 1 base, and 7 bases separated the two germline ends. Germline loops: CDR1 SGHKS, CDR2 YYEKEE (reference sequence). In DNA, the CDR3 is TGTGCCAGCAGCTTTGGCGGATCCTACGAGCAGTACTTC. Its protein is CASSFGGSYEQYF.

This chain joins TRBV6-5 and TRBJ1-1; maybe TRBD1 (6 bases). Germline V lookup: CDR1 MNHEY, CDR2 SVGAGI. Deletions cut 0 bases from V and 8 bases from J, with 10 bases between. The CDR3 consists of 13 residues. CDR3 sequence (DNA): TGTGCCAGCAGTTACTCCATCAGGGGAGAAGCTTTCTTT. Amino acid sequence: CASSYSIRGEAFF.

This clone was recorded only once. The chain's CDR3 is CAILYGYTF. CDR3 in DNA: TGTGCCATCCTTTATGGCTACACCTTC. The chain joins TRBV10-3 to TRBJ1-2; D unclear. Germline CDR1 ENHRY, CDR2 SYGVKD. The length of the CDR3 is 9 residues. The V gene lost 8 bases and the J gene lost 5 bases, with 3 bases spanning the gap.

This chain uses TRBV11-3 with TRBJ2-2; 8 bases match TRBD1. This CDR3 comprises 15 residues. Germline V gene lookup returns CDR1 SGHNT and CDR2 YENEEA. The trim removed 1 base at V and 5 bases at J, leaving 3 bases unmatched. The CDR3 nucleotides are TGTGCCAGCAGCTTAGGGACAGGGTTTACCGGGGAGCTGTTTTTT. This sequence encodes CASSLGTGFTGELFF.

This rearrangement joins TRBV3-1 (or the pseudogene TRBV3-2) to TRBJ1-2, with TRBD1 as a possible D gene (5 bases). The CDR3 has 15 amino acids. Germline CDR1 is LGHDT and CDR2 is YNNKEL (reference sequence). V lost 3 bases and J 5 bases, leaving 16 bases between the germline ends. In nucleotides, the CDR3 is TGTGCCAGCAGCCAGGAGGGCAGGGCTTGGTATGGCTACACCTTC. This gives the protein CASSQEGRAWYGYTF.

This clone was seen only a few times. The gene calls are TRBV5-6 and TRBJ1-6; D remains ambiguous. This CDR3 comprises 14 residues. V lost 1 base and J lost 4, with 6 bases in between. Germline V lookup: CDR1 SGHDT, CDR2 YYEEEE. Here the CDR3 reads CASSLRSYNSPLHF. CDR3 nucleotide sequence: TGTGCCAGCAGCTTGCGTAGTTATAATTCACCCCTCCACTTT.

CDR3 coding DNA: TGTGCCAGCAGTTTCCCGGGGGGGTCTAACAATGAGCAGTTCTTC. It specifies CASSFPGGSNNEQFF. The rearrangement joins TRBV27 to TRBJ2-1, with 8 bases matching TRBD2. This CDR3 is 15 amino acids long. CDR1 and CDR2 (germline): MNHEY, SMNVEV (reference sequence). The J segment lost 5 bases and the V segment lost 3 bases, leaving 6 bases of the junction unmatched.

This clone was seen a few times. The chain combines TRBV9 with TRBJ2-1; D ambiguous. Trimming stripped 3 bases from V and 9 bases from J, with 10 bases between. CDR1 and CDR2 from the germline V gene are SGDLS and YYNGEE. The CDR3 has 12 amino acids. The CDR3 loop is CASSAGWSEQFF. CDR3 coding DNA: TGTGCCAGCAGCGCCGGCTGGAGTGAGCAGTTCTTC.

The gene calls are TRBV7-9 and TRBJ2-7; 8 nucleotides align to TRBD1. Germline CDR1 reads SEHNR; CDR2 reads FQNEAQ (reference sequence). V gave up 6 bases and J gave up 3 bases; unmatched junction bases: 4. This CDR3 region has 13 residues. The CDR3 DNA follows: TGTGCCAGCAGTGGTGACAGGGGCTACGAGCAGTACTTC. Translating gives CASSGDRGYEQYF. Filled out from reference TRBV7-9 and TRBJ2-7, the complete variable domain reads DTGVSQNPRHKITKRGQNVTFRCDPISEHNRLYWYRQTLGQGPEFLTYFQNEAQLEKSRLLSDRFSAERPKGSFSTLEIQRTEQGDSAMYLCASSGDRGYEQYFGPGTRLTVT.

This chain links TRBV3-1 (or the pseudogene TRBV3-2) with TRBJ2-4, with D possibly TRBD2 on 6 matching bases. The CDR3 length is 13 residues. V gave up 4 bases and J gave up 6 bases, with 10 bases separating them. Germline assignment: CDR1 LGHDT and CDR2 YNNKEL (reference sequence). CDR3 DNA: TGTGCCAGCAGCCTTGGGGGGAGAAACATTCAGTACTTC. Protein product: CASSLGGRNIQYF.

The chain joins TRBV18 to TRBJ1-2, with TRBD1 as a possible D gene (5 bases). CDR1 and CDR2 (germline): KGHSH, LQKENI. Trimming removed 0 bases from V and 3 bases from J, with 11 bases in between. The CDR3 has 15 residues. This CDR3 is CASSPPQGLDYGYTF. The CDR3 DNA sequence: TGTGCCAGCTCACCACCGCAGGGCCTAGACTATGGCTACACCTTC.

The rearrangement uses TRBV6-6 and TRBJ1-1; 7 nucleotides line up with TRBD1. CDR3 length equals 14 residues. V was clipped by 5 bases and J by 3 bases; unmatched bases: 6. Germline CDR1 reads MNHNY; CDR2 reads SVGAGI (reference sequence). CDR3 DNA: TGTGCCAGCAGTCACAGGGGAAGGGACACTGAAGCTTTCTTT. Translation gives CASSHRGRDTEAFF.

V usage is TRBV7-3 and J usage is TRBJ2-5, with 7 positions matching TRBD1. Germline-derived CDR1 and CDR2 are SGHTA and FQGTGA. The CDR3 is made up of 15 amino acids. V shed 3 bases and J 1 base; nucleotides not matched to a gene: 5. CDR3 nucleotides: TGTGCCAGCAGCTTTATCAGGGGGAGCCAAGAGACCCAGTACTTC. This encodes CASSFIRGSQETQYF.

CDR3 coding DNA: TGTGCCAGCAGTACGATACAGTTTAATGAAAAACTGTTTTTT. Protein sequence: CASSTIQFNEKLFF. The chain employs TRBV28 and TRBJ1-4; D is unresolved. Germline-derived CDR1 and CDR2 are MDHEN and SYDVKM. V was trimmed by 5 bases and J by 4 bases, leaving 11 bases between them. The CDR3 runs 14 residues.